These T cell receptor beta chains were read from a single sample in a study of blood T cell repertoires in COVID-19. TCRdb's table, derived via immunoSEQ multiplex PCR, lists solely in-frame clones and lacks some. The sample carries approximately 90,000 clones, roughly 74% recorded once. The material sequenced was peripheral blood. The receptor source for this set is a man aged 70-80 years with COVID-19, enrolled during active disease. The CDR3 runs from the conserved cysteine through the conserved F or W. The order of the fields is CDR3 protein, CDR3 DNA, D gene, V gene, clone size, J gene. D genes are given only for firm matches. Expanded clones get a size class; other rows say once, few or many, or leave the size out.

CASSSRYGYTF	TGTGCCAGCAGTTCCCGTTATGGCTACACCTTC	NA	TRBV28	NA	TRBJ1-2
CASSEAHRVTNEKLFF	TGTGCCAGCAGTGAAGCTCATCGGGTAACTAATGAAAAACTGTTTTTT	NA	TRBV6-1	NA	TRBJ1-4
CASSGLAGVRKTGELFF	TGTGCCAGCAGTGGACTAGCGGGGGTCCGAAAAACCGGGGAGCTGTTTTTT	TRBD2	TRBV2	once	TRBJ2-2
CASSSKGQGPYEQYF	TGTGCCAGCAGCTCAAAGGGACAGGGCCCCTACGAGCAGTACTTC	TRBD1	TRBV7-9	few	TRBJ2-7
CASSQGQGADQPQHF	TGTGCCAGCTCACAGGGACAGGGGGCCGATCAGCCCCAGCATTTT	TRBD1	TRBV18	NA	TRBJ1-5
CASSTGTGGAGNTIYF	TGTGCCAGTAGTACCGGGACAGGGGGCGCGGGAAACACCATATATTTT	TRBD1	TRBV19	once	TRBJ1-3
CAWTYGGSGRSEQFF	TGTGCCTGGACCTACGGAGGAAGCGGGAGAAGTGAGCAGTTCTTC	TRBD2	TRBV30	NA	TRBJ2-1
CASSTVNYGYTF	TGTGCCAGCAGCACGGTAAACTATGGCTACACCTTC	NA	TRBV7-9	many	TRBJ1-2
CASSLGQGGATGELFF	TGTGCCAGCAGTCTTGGACAGGGGGGAGCTACCGGGGAGCTGTTTTTT	TRBD1	TRBV28	NA	TRBJ2-2
CASSQAGGETQYF	TGCGCCAGCAGCCAGGCGGGGGGAGAGACCCAGTACTTC	TRBD2	TRBV4-3	once	TRBJ2-5
CASSRGQYTEAFF	TGTGCCAGCAGTAGGGGACAGTACACTGAAGCTTTCTTT	TRBD1	TRBV12-3/TRBV12-4	NA	TRBJ1-1
CASSSWDRVNTEAFF	TGTGCCAGCAGCTCGTGGGACAGGGTGAACACTGAAGCTTTCTTT	TRBD1	TRBV11-2	NA	TRBJ1-1
CASSPPGQGGEKLFF	TGCGCCAGCAGCCCTCCCGGACAGGGGGGTGAAAAACTGTTTTTT	TRBD1	TRBV5-1	NA	TRBJ1-4